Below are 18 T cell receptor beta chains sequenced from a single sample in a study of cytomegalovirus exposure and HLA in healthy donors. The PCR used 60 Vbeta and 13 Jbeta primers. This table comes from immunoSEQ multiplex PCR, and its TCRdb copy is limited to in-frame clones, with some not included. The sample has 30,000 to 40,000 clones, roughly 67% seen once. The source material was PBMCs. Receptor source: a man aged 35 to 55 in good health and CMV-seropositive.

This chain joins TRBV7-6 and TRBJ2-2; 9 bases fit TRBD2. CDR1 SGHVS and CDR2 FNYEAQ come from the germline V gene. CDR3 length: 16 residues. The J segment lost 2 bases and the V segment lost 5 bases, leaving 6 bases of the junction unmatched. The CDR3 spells CASSVSSGANTGELFF. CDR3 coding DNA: TGTGCCAGCAGCGTCTCTAGCGGGGCAAACACCGGGGAGCTGTTTTTT.

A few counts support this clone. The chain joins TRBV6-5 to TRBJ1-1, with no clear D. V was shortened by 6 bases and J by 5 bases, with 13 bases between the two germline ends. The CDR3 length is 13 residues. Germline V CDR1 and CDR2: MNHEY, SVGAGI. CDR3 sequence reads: CASSFMRVTEAFF. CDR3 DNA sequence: TGTGCCAGCAGCTTTATGAGGGTTACTGAAGCTTTCTTT.

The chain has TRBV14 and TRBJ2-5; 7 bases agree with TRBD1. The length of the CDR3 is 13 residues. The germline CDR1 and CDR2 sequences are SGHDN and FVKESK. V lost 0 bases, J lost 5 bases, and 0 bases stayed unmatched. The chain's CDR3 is CASSQDRGETQYF. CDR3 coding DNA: TGTGCCAGCAGCCAAGACAGGGGGGAGACCCAGTACTTC.

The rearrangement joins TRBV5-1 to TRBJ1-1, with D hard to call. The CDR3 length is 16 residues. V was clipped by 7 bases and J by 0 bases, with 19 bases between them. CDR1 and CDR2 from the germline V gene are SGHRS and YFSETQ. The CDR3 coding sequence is TGCGCCAGCCTAGATGTCAAAAGAGGCATGAACACTGAAGCTTTCTTT. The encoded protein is CASLDVKRGMNTEAFF.

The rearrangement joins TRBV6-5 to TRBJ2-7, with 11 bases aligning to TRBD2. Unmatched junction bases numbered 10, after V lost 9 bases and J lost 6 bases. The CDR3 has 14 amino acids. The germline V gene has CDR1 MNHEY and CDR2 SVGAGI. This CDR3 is CASRTSGGSLEQYF. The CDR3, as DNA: TGTGCCAGTAGAACTAGCGGGGGTTCCCTCGAGCAGTACTTC.

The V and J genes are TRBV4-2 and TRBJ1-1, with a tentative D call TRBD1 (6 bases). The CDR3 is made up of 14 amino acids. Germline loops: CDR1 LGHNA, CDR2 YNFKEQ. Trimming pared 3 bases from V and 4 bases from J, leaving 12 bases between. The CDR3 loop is CASSQIGGGTEAFF. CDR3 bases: TGTGCCAGCAGCCAGATAGGGGGGGGCACTGAAGCTTTCTTT.

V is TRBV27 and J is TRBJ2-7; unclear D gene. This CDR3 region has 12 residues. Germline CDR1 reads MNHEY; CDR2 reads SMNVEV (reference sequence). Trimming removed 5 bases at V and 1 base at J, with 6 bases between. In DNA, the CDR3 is TGTGCCAGCAGTCCCCCGTCCTACGAGCAGTACTTC. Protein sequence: CASSPPSYEQYF.

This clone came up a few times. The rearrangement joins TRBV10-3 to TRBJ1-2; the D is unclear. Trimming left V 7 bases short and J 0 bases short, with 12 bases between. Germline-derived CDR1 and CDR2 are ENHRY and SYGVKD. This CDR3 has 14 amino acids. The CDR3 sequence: CAITNSEANYGYTF. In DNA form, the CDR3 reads TGTGCCATCACAAACAGTGAAGCTAACTATGGCTACACCTTC.

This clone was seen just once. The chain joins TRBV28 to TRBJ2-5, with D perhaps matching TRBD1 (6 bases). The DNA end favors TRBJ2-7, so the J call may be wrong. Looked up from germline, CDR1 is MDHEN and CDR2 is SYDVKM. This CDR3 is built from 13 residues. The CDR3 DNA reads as TGTGCCAGCAGCGACAGGAGCTCCTACGAGCAGTACTTC. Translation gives CASSDRSSYEQYF.

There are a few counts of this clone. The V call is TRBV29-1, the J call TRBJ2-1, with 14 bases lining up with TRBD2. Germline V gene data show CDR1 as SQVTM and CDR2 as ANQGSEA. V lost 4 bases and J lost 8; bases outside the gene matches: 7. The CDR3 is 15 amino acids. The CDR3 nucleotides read TGCAGCGTTGGACTAGCGGGGGGGCCAATAGATGAGCAGTTCTTC. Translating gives CSVGLAGGPIDEQFF.

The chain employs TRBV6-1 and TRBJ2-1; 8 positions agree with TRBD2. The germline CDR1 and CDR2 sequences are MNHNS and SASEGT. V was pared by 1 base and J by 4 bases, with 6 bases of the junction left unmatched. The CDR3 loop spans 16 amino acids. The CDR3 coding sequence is TGTGCCAGCAGTGAAGAAGGCGGGGGGTTTTACAATGAGCAGTTCTTC. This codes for CASSEEGGGFYNEQFF.

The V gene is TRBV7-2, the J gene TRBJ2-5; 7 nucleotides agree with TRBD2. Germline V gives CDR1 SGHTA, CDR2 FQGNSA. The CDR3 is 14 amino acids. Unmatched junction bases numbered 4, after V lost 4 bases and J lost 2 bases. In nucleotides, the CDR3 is TGTGCCAGCAGCTCCGGGGGGAGTCAAGAGACCCAGTACTTC. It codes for CASSSGGSQETQYF.

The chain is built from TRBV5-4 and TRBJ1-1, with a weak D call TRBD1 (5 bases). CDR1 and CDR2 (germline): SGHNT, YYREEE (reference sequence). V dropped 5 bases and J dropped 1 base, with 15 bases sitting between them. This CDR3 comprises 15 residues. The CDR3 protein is CASRGGVTANTEAFF. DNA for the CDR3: TGTGCCAGCAGGGGAGGGGTGACCGCGAACACTGAAGCTTTCTTT.

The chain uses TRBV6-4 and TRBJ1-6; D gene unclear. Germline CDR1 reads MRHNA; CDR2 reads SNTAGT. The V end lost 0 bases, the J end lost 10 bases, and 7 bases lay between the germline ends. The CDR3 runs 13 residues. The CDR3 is CASSDSTFSPLHF. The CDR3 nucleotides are TGTGCCAGCAGTGACTCGACATTCTCACCCCTCCACTTT.

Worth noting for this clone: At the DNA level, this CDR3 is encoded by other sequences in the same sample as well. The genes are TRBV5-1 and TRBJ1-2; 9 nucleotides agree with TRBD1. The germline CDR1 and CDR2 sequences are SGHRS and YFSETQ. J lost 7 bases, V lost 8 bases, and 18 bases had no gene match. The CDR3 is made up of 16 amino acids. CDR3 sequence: CASRLGTGTSPAGYTF. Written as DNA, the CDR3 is TGCGCCAGTCGACTGGGGACAGGGACCTCCCCCGCTGGCTACACCTTC.

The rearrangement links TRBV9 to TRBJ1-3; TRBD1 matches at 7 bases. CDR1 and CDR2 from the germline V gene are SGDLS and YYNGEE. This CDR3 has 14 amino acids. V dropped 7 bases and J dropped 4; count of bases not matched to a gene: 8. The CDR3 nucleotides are TGTGCCAGCTCCCCACCAGGGGGAGGAAACACCATATATTTT. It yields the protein CASSPPGGGNTIYF.

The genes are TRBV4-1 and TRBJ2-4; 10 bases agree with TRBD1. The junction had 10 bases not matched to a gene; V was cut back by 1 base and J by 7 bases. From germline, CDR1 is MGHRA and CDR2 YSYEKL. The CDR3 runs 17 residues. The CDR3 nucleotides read TGCGCCAGCAGCCAAGGGGGACAGGGGAGTTTTCGGAACATTCAGTACTTC. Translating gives CASSQGGQGSFRNIQYF.

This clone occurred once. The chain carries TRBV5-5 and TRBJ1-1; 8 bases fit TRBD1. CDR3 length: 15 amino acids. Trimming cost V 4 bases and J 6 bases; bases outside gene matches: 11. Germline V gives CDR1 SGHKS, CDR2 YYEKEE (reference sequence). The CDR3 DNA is TGTGCCAGCAGCACCTGGACAGGGACGGGATCTGAAGCTTTCTTT. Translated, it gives CASSTWTGTGSEAFF.